Listed below are T cell receptor beta chains from one sample, sequenced in a study of cytomegalovirus exposure and HLA in healthy donors. TCRdb keeps only in-frame clones here, not all; method: immunoSEQ multiplex PCR. The sample consists of around 160,000 clones, roughly 79% of them appearing once. The sequencing sample was made of PBMCs. The receptors originated from a woman aged 40 to 50 in good health and CMV-seropositive. Each CDR3 is given with its conserved first and last residue. A D gene is named only where the DNA matches it firmly. The listing skips clone size in some rows; elsewhere it reads once, few, many or a size class.

>TRBJ1-4|TRBD1|-|TRBV10-3
CAISDTGGEKLFF
TGTGCCATCAGTGATACAGGGGGCGAAAAACTGTTTTTT
>TRBJ2-7|TRBD2|-|TRBV5-4
CASSFWEGGRAEQYF
TGTGCCAGCAGCTTTTGGGAGGGCGGAAGGGCCGAGCAGTACTTC
>TRBJ1-1|-|-|TRBV9
CASSATGVNTEAFF
TGTGCCAGCAGCGCGACAGGCGTGAACACTGAAGCTTTCTTT
>TRBJ2-3|TRBD1|-|TRBV9
CASSSGQGARTDTQYF
TGTGCCAGCAGCTCAGGACAGGGGGCGAGGACAGATACGCAGTATTTT
>TRBJ2-7|TRBD1|-|TRBV6-5
CASSSPGQGSEQYF
TGTGCCAGCAGTTCCCCGGGACAGGGATCCGAGCAGTACTTC
>TRBJ1-1|-|-|TRBV5-1
CASSLYSGNTEAFF
TGCGCCAGCAGCTTGTATAGCGGGAACACTGAAGCTTTCTTT
>TRBJ2-6|TRBD2|-|TRBV19
CASDRGGGANVLTF
TGTGCCAGTGACCGGGGGGGTGGGGCCAACGTCCTGACTTTC
>TRBJ1-2|TRBD1|-|TRBV28
CASNLGTGGGYGYTF
TGTGCCAGCAACCTCGGGACAGGGGGCGGCTATGGCTACACCTTC
>TRBJ2-3|TRBD2|-|TRBV7-9
CASSSLAVSTDTQYF
TGTGCCAGCAGCTCGCTAGCGGTTAGCACAGATACGCAGTATTTT
>TRBJ1-5|TRBD1|-|TRBV6-6
CASRRDRVDNQPQHF
TGTGCCAGCAGAAGAGACAGGGTGGATAATCAGCCCCAGCATTTT
>TRBJ2-6|TRBD1|-|TRBV5-6
CASSLEQGQRSGANVLTF
TGTGCCAGCAGCTTGGAACAGGGGCAACGGTCTGGGGCCAACGTCCTGACTTTC
>TRBJ2-5|-|few|TRBV5-4
CASSPQGAETQYF
TGTGCCAGCAGCCCCCAGGGCGCCGAGACCCAGTACTTC
>TRBJ2-3|-|-|TRBV5-6
CASSLGPKRADTQYF
TGTGCCAGCAGCTTGGGGCCCAAGCGGGCAGATACGCAGTATTTT
>TRBJ2-7|-|-|TRBV18
CASSPTPPGEQYF
TGTGCCAGCTCACCGACTCCGCCGGGCGAGCAGTACTTC
>TRBJ1-5|TRBD1|-|TRBV15
CATSRDTTGGSQPQHF
TGTGCCACCAGCAGAGATACGACAGGGGGCAGTCAGCCCCAGCATTTT
>TRBJ2-3|TRBD2|-|TRBV2
CASLSGGATDTQYF
TGTGCCAGCCTTAGCGGGGGGGCCACAGATACGCAGTATTTT
>TRBJ2-1|-|-|TRBV27
CASSLSAGSYNEQFF
TGTGCCAGCAGTTTATCGGCAGGCTCCTACAATGAGCAGTTCTTC
>TRBJ1-1|-|few|TRBV18
CASSTQGNTEAFF
TGTGCCAGCTCAACTCAGGGTAACACTGAAGCTTTCTTT
>TRBJ1-2|-|once|TRBV5-4
CASSLAGIRGYTF
TGTGCCAGCAGCTTGGCCGGGATCCGTGGCTACACCTTC
>TRBJ1-1|TRBD1|once|TRBV19
CASSRTGVNTEAFF
TGTGCCAGTAGTCGGACAGGGGTGAACACTGAAGCTTTCTTT
>TRBJ2-1|TRBD1|-|TRBV5-1
CASSPEGQGFNEQFF
TGCGCCAGCAGCCCCGAGGGACAGGGATTCAATGAGCAGTTCTTC
>TRBJ2-1|TRBD2|-|TRBV4-2
CASSQDPPTSGGAHEQFF
TGTGCCAGCAGCCAAGATCCTCCGACTAGCGGGGGGGCCCATGAGCAGTTCTTC
>TRBJ1-2|-|once|TRBV5-6
CASSLDRAYGYTF
TGTGCCAGCAGCTTGGACAGAGCCTATGGCTACACCTTC
>TRBJ2-5|-|-|TRBV4-1
CASSQEDYLQETQYF
TGCGCCAGCAGCCAAGAGGACTATCTCCAAGAGACCCAGTACTTC
>TRBJ2-1|TRBD2|-|TRBV6-1
CASRPPGGQNNEQFF
TGTGCCAGCAGGCCTCCGGGGGGGCAAAACAATGAGCAGTTCTTC
>TRBJ2-7|TRBD2|-|TRBV27
CASSQRGPYEQYF
TGTGCCAGCAGTCAGCGGGGACCCTACGAGCAGTACTTC
>TRBJ1-5|TRBD1|-|TRBV30
CAWSLGNRGNQPQHF
TGTGCCTGGAGTCTGGGGAACAGGGGTAATCAGCCCCAGCATTTT
>TRBJ1-6|-|-|TRBV6-5
CASSEQLYNSPLHF
TGTGCCAGCAGTGAACAGCTCTATAATTCACCCCTCCACTTT
>TRBJ2-1|TRBD1|few|TRBV7-2
CASSYGTASYNEQFF
TGTGCCAGCAGCTATGGGACAGCCTCCTACAATGAGCAGTTCTTC
>TRBJ2-5|-|-|TRBV5-4
CASSPRVGGRGETQYF
TGTGCCAGCAGCCCGAGGGTCGGGGGGCGGGGAGAGACCCAGTACTTC
>TRBJ1-1|-|-|TRBV18
CASSQNTGSEAFF
TGTGCCAGCTCCCAGAATACAGGGTCTGAAGCTTTCTTT
>TRBJ2-7|TRBD2|-|TRBV30
CAWTQGAGEQYF
TGTGCCTGGACTCAGGGAGCGGGAGAGCAGTACTTC
>TRBJ1-1|TRBD1|few|TRBV11-2
CASSSPLPGQFEAFF
TGTGCCAGCAGCTCCCCTCTCCCGGGACAGTTTGAAGCTTTCTTT
>TRBJ1-1|TRBD1|few|TRBV4-2
CASSQDNRGTGMNTEAFF
TGTGCCAGCAGCCAAGACAACAGGGGGACGGGCATGAACACTGAAGCTTTCTTT
>TRBJ1-2|-|-|TRBV10-2
CASRQGRNYGYTF
TGCGCCAGCAGACAGGGAAGAAACTATGGCTACACCTTC
>TRBJ1-2|TRBD1|-|TRBV6-5
CASSADRNYGYTF
TGTGCCAGCAGCGCGGACAGGAACTATGGCTACACCTTC
>TRBJ2-3|TRBD2|-|TRBV7-3
CASSLSSLGAGGAEDTQYF
TGTGCCAGCAGCTTAAGTTCGCTTGGTGCCGGGGGGGCCGAAGATACGCAGTATTTT
>TRBJ1-5|-|-|TRBV11-2
CASSSGGNQPQHF
TGTGCCAGCAGCTCGGGGGGAAATCAGCCCCAGCATTTT
>TRBJ2-1|-|-|TRBV19
CASSPRWRLNEQFF
TGTGCCAGTAGTCCAAGGTGGCGGCTGAATGAGCAGTTCTTC
>TRBJ2-3|TRBD2|-|TRBV9
CASSVGTPGGYTDTQYF
TGTGCCAGCAGCGTAGGTACGCCGGGGGGGTACACAGATACGCAGTATTTT
>TRBJ1-2|TRBD1|-|TRBV28
CASSLIRGRFSNYGYTF
TGTGCCAGCAGTTTAATCAGGGGGCGGTTTTCTAACTATGGCTACACCTTC
>TRBJ2-5|-|-|TRBV19
CASSPYQETQYF
TGTGCCAGTAGTCCGTACCAAGAGACCCAGTACTTC
>TRBJ2-2|-|-|TRBV30
CAWSVSELESGELFF
TGTGCCTGGAGTGTATCTGAATTGGAGTCCGGGGAGCTGTTTTTT
>TRBJ2-1|-|-|TRBV2
CASFQGGPWGGSYNEQFF
TGTGCCAGCTTCCAAGGGGGGCCTTGGGGGGGCTCCTACAATGAGCAGTTCTTC